This T cell receptor (beta chain) originates from a study of shared clonotypes between healthy human individuals. The CDR3 length is 14 residues. V shed 6 bases and J shed 2 bases, with 11 bases lying between them. Germline-derived CDR1 and CDR2 are SNHLY and FYNNEI. Profiling relied on immunoSEQ multiplex PCR, and the TCRdb table lists in-frame clones only, not all of them. The sample holds more than 2,000,000 clones, over 85% seen once. Specimen: naive CD4+ T cells sorted from blood. Subset described: CD45RA+ positively selected. The clonotype comes from a man aged 18 to 35 in good health. This rearrangement joins TRBV2 to TRBJ1-3; a weak D match, TRBD1 (6 bases). CDR3 loop: CASSVQGTGNTIYF. The CDR3 region has the DNA TGTGCCAGCAGCGTACAGGGAACTGGAAACACCATATATTTT.